This entry is about one T cell receptor (beta chain). Its specificity is unknown. The read stops 3 residues short of the end of the CDR3; the missing end is completed from the germline J gene. After removal of 7 bases from V and 5 bases from J, the junction contained 6 bases not matched to a gene. CDR1 is GTSNPN and CDR2 is SVGIG in the germline V gene (reference sequence). The CDR3 is 12 amino acids. This entry is derived from a study of T cells in women clearing cervical HPV infection. Study-wide background: Blood came at first lesion visit for cases, post-clearance for controls.

Sequencing used immunoSEQ multiplex PCR; TCRdb keeps in-frame clones, though not all of them. This sample contains around 16,000 clones. Findings of the study overall: TRBV6-7 relative abundance averaged roughly 0.099% in cases and about 0.17% in controls. Richness plus V gene abundances separated cases from controls with AUC 0.65 to 0.85.

The clonotype comes from a woman aged 18 to 69 with a cervical HPV16 infection that either progressed to CIN3+ or cleared (not recorded which). This chain links TRBV30 with TRBJ2-5, with TRBD1 matching over 8 bases. Specimen: blood buffy coat. The CDR3 region is CASSGGRETQYF. Incomplete CDR3 DNA: TGTGCCTCCTCAGGGGGCCGGGAGACC.